This entry concerns a single T cell receptor beta chain. As yet, its antigen is unknown. This sample's treatment: roughly 10-day PBMC culture with coronavirus spike peptide pools or control peptides (ViraFEST assay). The data were obtained in a study of vaccination and CD4 T cells after COVID-19. On the study more broadly: Control cultures used a CEFX viral epitope pool, an HIV-1 Nef peptide pool, or no peptide.

An Oncomine TCR Beta short-read assay was used to sequence the DNA from cultured CD4+ T cells. In TCRdb, the PCR reads were re-called with MiXCR into one record per CDR3 protein. In the table there are roughly 12,000 distinct CDR3 sequences, approximately 60% of which are singletons. The CDR3 is 15 amino acids. Per the germline V gene, CDR1 is MNHNS and CDR2 is SASEGT. The V segment lost 2 bases and the J segment 10 bases; nucleotides outside the gene matches: 8. The TCR comes from a human donor who had recovered from COVID-19. This chain links TRBV6-1 with TRBJ1-3, with 10 bases matching TRBD1. The sample here was CD4+ T cells from blood, cultured in vitro, taken before SARS-CoV-2 vaccination. The CDR3 loop reads CASSERTGGRQTIYF. The CDR3 DNA is TGTGCCAGCAGTGAAAGGACAGGGGGTAGACAAACCATATATTTT.